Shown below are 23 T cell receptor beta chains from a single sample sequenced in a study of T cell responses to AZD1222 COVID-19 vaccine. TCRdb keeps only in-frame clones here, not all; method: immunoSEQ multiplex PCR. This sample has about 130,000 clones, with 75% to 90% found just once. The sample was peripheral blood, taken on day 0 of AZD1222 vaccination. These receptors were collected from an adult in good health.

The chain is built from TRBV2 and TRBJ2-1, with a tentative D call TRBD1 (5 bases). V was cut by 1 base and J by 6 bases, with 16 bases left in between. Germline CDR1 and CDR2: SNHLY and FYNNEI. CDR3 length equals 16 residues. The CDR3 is CASSEEEGFGANEQFF. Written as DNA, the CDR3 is TGTGCCAGCAGTGAAGAGGAAGGGTTTGGGGCCAATGAGCAGTTCTTC. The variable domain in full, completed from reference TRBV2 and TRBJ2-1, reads EPEVTQTPSHQVTQMGQEVILRCVPISNHLYFYWYRQILGQKVEFLVSFYNNEISEKSEIFDDQFSVERPDGSNFTLKIRSTKLEDSAMYFCASSEEEGFGANEQFFGPGTRLTVL.

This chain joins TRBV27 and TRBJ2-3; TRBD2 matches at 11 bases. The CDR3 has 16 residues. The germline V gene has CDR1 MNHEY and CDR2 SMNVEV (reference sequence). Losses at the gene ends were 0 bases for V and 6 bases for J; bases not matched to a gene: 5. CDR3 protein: CASSLSLAGGWDTQYF. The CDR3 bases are TGTGCCAGCAGTTTATCCCTAGCGGGGGGATGGGATACGCAGTATTTT.

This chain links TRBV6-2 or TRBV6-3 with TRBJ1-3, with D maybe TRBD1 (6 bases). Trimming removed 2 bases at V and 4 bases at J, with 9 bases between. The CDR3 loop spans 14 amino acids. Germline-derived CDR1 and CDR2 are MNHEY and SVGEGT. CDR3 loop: CASSYRQVGNTIYF. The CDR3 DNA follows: TGTGCCAGCAGTTACCGACAGGTGGGAAACACCATATATTTT.

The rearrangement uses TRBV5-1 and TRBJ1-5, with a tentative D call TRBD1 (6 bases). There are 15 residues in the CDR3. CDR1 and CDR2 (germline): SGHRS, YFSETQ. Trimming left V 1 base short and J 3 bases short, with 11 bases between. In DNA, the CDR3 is TGCGCCAGCAGCTTGACTGGACAGTCCAATCAGCCCCAGCATTTT. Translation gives CASSLTGQSNQPQHF. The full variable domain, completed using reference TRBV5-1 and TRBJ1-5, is KAGVTQTPRYLIKTRGQQVTLSCSPISGHRSVSWYQQTPGQGLQFLFEYFSETQRNKGNFPGRFSGRQFSNSRSEMNVSTLELGDSALYLCASSLTGQSNQPQHFGDGTRLSIL.

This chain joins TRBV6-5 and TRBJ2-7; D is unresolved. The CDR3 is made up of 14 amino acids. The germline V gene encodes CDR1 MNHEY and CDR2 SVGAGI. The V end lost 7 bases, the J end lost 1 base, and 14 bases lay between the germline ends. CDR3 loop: CASIPAAPSYEQYF. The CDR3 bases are TGTGCCAGCATACCTGCAGCTCCTTCCTACGAGCAGTACTTC.

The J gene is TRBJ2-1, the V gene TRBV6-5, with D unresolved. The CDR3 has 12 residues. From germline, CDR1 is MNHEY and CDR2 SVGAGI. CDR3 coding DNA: TGTGGGGCTTTTGGCTCCTACAATGAGCAGTTCTTC. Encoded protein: CGAFGSYNEQFF.

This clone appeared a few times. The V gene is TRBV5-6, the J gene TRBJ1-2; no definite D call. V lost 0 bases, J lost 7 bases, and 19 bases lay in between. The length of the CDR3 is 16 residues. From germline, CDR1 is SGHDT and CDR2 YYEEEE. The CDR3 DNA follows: TGTGCCAGCAGCTTGGTCGCGGTCACCAAAGACCGTGGCTACACCTTC. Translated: CASSLVAVTKDRGYTF.

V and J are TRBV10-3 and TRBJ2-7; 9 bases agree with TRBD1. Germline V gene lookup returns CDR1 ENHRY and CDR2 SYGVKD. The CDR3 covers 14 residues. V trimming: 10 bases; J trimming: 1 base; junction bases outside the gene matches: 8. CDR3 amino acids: CASRGDRESYEQYF. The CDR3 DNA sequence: TGTGCCAGCAGGGGGGACAGGGAGTCCTACGAGCAGTACTTC.

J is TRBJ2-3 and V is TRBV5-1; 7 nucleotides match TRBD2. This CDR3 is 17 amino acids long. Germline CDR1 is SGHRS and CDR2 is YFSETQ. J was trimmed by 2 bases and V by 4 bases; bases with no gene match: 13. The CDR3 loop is CASSIGIRGENTDTQYF. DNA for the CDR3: TGCGCCAGCAGCATTGGTATACGGGGGGAGAACACAGATACGCAGTATTTT.

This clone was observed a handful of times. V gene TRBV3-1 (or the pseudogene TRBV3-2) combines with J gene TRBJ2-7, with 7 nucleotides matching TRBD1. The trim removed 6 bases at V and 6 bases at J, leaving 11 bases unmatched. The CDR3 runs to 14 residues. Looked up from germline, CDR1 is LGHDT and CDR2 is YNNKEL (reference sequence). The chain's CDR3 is CASSPPAGTVEQYF. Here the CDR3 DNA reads TGTGCCAGCAGTCCCCCCGCCGGGACAGTCGAGCAGTACTTC.

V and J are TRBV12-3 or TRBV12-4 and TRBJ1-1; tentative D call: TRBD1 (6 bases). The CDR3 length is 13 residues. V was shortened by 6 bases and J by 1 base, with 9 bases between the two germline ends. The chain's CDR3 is CASRQGQNTEAFF. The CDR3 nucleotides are TGTGCCAGCAGACAGGGCCAGAACACTGAAGCTTTCTTT.

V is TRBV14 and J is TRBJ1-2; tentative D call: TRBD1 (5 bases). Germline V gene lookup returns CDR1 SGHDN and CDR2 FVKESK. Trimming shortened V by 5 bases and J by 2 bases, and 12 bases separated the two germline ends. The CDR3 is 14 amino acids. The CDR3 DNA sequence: TGTGCCAGCAGCTCGATTGACAGCAACTATGGCTACACCTTC. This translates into CASSSIDSNYGYTF.

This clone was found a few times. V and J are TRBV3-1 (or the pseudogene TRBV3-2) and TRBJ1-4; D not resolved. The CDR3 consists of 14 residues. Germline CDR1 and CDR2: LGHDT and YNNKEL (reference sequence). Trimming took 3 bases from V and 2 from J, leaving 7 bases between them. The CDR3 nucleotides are TGTGCCAGCAGCCAGGGTGCGACTAATGAAAAACTGTTTTTT. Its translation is CASSQGATNEKLFF.

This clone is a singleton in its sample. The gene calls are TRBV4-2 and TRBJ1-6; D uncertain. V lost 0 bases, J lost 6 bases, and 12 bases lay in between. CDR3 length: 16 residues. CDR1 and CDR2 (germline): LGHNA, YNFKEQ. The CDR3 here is CASSQEGSGANSPLHF. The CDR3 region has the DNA TGTGCCAGCAGCCAAGAGGGGTCCGGAGCTAATTCACCCCTCCACTTT.

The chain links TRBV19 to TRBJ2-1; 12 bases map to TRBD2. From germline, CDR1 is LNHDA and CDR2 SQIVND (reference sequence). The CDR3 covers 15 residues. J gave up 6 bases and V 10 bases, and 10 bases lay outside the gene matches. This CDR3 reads CATTLAGGPVNEQFF. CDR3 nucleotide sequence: TGTGCCACAACCCTAGCGGGGGGGCCAGTCAATGAGCAGTTCTTC.

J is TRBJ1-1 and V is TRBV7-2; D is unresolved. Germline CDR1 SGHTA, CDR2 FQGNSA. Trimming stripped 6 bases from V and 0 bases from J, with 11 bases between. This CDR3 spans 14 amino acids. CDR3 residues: CASRLSSLNTEAFF. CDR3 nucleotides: TGTGCCAGCAGGCTTTCGTCCCTGAACACTGAAGCTTTCTTT.

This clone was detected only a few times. CDR3 DNA sequence: TGTGCTAGTGCCAGCACGGGACATTTGAACACTGAAGCTTTCTTT. It translates to CASASTGHLNTEAFF. The gene calls are TRBV12-5 and TRBJ1-1; maybe TRBD1 (6 bases). Germline V gene sequence: CDR1 LGHNT, CDR2 FRNRAP. Trimming pared 7 bases from V and 0 bases from J, leaving 15 bases between. The length of the CDR3 is 15 residues.

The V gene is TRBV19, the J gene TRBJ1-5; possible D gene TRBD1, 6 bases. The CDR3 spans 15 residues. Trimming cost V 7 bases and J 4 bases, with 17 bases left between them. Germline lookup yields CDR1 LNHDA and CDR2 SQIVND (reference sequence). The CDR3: CASNKQGKGNQPQHF. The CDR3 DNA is TGTGCCAGTAATAAACAGGGAAAGGGGAATCAGCCCCAGCATTTT.

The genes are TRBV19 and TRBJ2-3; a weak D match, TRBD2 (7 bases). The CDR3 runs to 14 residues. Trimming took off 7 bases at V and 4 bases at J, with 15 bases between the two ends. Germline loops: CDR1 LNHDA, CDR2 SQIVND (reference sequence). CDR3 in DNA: TGTGCCAGTACGGAGGGGGGGGGCTCAGATACGCAGTATTTT. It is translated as CASTEGGGSDTQYF. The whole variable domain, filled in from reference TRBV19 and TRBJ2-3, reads DGGITQSPKYLFRKEGQNVTLSCEQNLNHDAMYWYRQDPGQGLRLIYYSQIVNDFQKGDIAEGYSVSREKKESFPLTVTSAQKNPTAFYLCASTEGGGSDTQYFGPGTRLTVL.

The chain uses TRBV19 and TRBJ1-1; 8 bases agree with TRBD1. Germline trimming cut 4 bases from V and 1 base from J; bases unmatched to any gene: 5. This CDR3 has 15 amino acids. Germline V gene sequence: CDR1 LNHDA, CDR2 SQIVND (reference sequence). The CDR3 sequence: CASSREGQANTEAFF. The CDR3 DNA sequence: TGTGCCAGTAGTAGGGAGGGACAGGCGAACACTGAAGCTTTCTTT.

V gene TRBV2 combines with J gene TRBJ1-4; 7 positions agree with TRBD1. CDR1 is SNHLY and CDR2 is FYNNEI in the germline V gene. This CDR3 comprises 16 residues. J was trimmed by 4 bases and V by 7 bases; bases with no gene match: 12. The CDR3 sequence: CASKRSSGQVNEKLFF. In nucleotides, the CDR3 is TGTGCCAGCAAACGAAGCAGCGGACAGGTTAATGAAAAACTGTTTTTT.

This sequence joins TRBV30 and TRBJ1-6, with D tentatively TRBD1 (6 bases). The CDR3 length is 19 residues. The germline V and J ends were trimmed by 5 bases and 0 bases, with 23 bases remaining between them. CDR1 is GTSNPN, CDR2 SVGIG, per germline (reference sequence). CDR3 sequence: CAWGGGGAYRSSYNSPLHF. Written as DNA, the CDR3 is TGTGCCTGGGGTGGAGGGGGGGCTTACCGTAGCTCCTATAATTCACCCCTCCACTTT.

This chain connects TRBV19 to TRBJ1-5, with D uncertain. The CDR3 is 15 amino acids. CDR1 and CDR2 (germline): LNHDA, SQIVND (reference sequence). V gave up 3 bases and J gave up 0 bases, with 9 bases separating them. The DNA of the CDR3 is TGTGCCAGTAGTATGGAGGGTTCTAGCAATCAGCCCCAGCATTTT. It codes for CASSMEGSSNQPQHF. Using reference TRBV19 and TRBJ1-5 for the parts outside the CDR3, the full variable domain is DGGITQSPKYLFRKEGQNVTLSCEQNLNHDAMYWYRQDPGQGLRLIYYSQIVNDFQKGDIAEGYSVSREKKESFPLTVTSAQKNPTAFYLCASSMEGSSNQPQHFGDGTRLSIL.